This T cell receptor beta chain originates from a study of T cell responses to AZD1222 COVID-19 vaccine. Notes on the study in general: Seropositive status at baseline applied to only 6 or 7 AZD1222 recipients.

Method: immunoSEQ multiplex PCR; TCRdb's copy keeps in-frame clones and lacks some. The data hold some 100,000 clones, with around 87% observed a single time. The analysis combined second doses at about 4 or about 12 weeks. This CDR3 contains 15 residues. Germline V CDR1 and CDR2: MGHRA, YSYEKL. With 0 bases removed from V and 11 bases from J, the gap between germline ends came to 14 bases. About this clone itself: Its antigen is not identified.

The chain joins TRBV4-1 to TRBJ1-6; D remains ambiguous. The sample in question was peripheral blood, obtained 28 days after the second AZD1222 dose. This TCR was sampled from an adult who received the AZD1222 COVID-19 vaccine. CDR3 amino acids: CASSQDRAGPAPLHF. In DNA, the CDR3 is TGCGCCAGCAGCCAAGATCGGGCAGGCCCCGCACCCCTCCACTTT.